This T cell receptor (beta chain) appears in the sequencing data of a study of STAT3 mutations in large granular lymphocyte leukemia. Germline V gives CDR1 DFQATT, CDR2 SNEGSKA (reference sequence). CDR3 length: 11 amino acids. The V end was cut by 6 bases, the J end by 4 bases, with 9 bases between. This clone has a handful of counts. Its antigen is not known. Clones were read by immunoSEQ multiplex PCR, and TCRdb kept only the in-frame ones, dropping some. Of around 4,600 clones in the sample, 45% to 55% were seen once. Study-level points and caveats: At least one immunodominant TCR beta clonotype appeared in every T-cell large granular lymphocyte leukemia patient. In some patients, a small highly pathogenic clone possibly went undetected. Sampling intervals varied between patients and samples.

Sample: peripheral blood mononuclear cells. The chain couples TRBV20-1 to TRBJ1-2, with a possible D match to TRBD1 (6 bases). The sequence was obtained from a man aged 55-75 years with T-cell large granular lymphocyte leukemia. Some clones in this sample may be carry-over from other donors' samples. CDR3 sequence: CSAGTIYGYTF. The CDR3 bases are TGCAGTGCCGGGACAATCTATGGCTACACCTTC.